This is a list of T cell receptor beta chains from one sample in a study of blood T cell repertoires in COVID-19. Sequencing used immunoSEQ multiplex PCR; TCRdb keeps in-frame clones, though not all of them. The table shows a few hundred thousand clones, with around nine tenths occurring only once. The specimen sequenced was peripheral blood. These receptor sequences come from a man aged 18 to 30 with COVID-19, enrolled during active disease. The CDR3 runs from the conserved cysteine through the conserved F or W. D genes are given only for firm matches. Expanded clones get a size class; other rows say once, few or many, or leave the size out.

v_call	clone_size	d_call	j_call	cdr3_aa	cdr3_nt
TRBV7-8	.	.	TRBJ2-7	CASSLVDSSYEQYF	TGTGCCAGCAGCTTAGTGGACAGCTCCTACGAGCAGTACTTC
TRBV7-9	.	TRBD2	TRBJ2-3	CASSLVAGVAATQYF	TGTGCCAGCAGCTTGGTAGCGGGAGTAGCAGCGACGCAGTATTTT
TRBV19	.	.	TRBJ1-6	CASKRSSADYNSPLHF	TGTGCCAGTAAAAGGAGTTCGGCAGACTATAATTCACCCCTCCACTTT
TRBV19	.	TRBD1	TRBJ1-1	CASSLGQGATEAFF	TGTGCCAGTAGTCTAGGACAGGGTGCCACTGAAGCTTTCTTT
TRBV19	.	.	TRBJ1-4	CARLLPAGEKLFF	TGTGCCAGACTACTCCCGGCGGGAGAAAAACTGTTTTTT
TRBV27	.	TRBD2	TRBJ2-2	CASMILAGGLRELFF	TGTGCCAGCATGATTCTAGCGGGGGGGCTGCGGGAGCTGTTTTTT
TRBV24-1	.	.	TRBJ1-5	CATSDTRVGQPQHF	TGTGCCACCAGTGATACTAGAGTAGGTCAGCCCCAGCATTTT
TRBV7-9	once	.	TRBJ1-6	CASSTLGGDGSPLHF	TGTGCCAGCAGCACCCTTGGAGGGGATGGCTCACCCCTCCACTTT
TRBV4-2	.	TRBD1	TRBJ2-2	CASSEIQGWTGELFF	TGTGCCAGCAGCGAAATACAGGGGTGGACCGGGGAGCTGTTTTTT
TRBV6-4	.	TRBD2	TRBJ2-5	CASSRLAGGGETQYF	TGTGCCAGCAGCAGACTAGCGGGAGGAGGGGAGACCCAGTACTTC
TRBV4-1	.	.	TRBJ2-1	CASSHRVQKRRSYNEQFF	TGCGCCAGCAGCCATCGGGTGCAGAAGAGAAGGTCCTACAATGAGCAGTTCTTC
TRBV7-2	.	TRBD2	TRBJ2-1	CASSLGGLAGVSEQFF	TGTGCCAGCAGCTTAGGAGGCCTAGCGGGAGTAAGTGAGCAGTTCTTC
TRBV11-2	.	.	TRBJ1-6	CASSLANPGRNNSPLHF	TGTGCCAGCAGCTTAGCTAACCCGGGGAGGAACAATTCACCCCTCCACTTT
TRBV11-2	once	TRBD1	TRBJ1-1	CASRAGTGVTEAFF	TGTGCCAGCAGAGCCGGGACAGGGGTGACTGAAGCTTTCTTT
TRBV7-9	few	.	TRBJ2-5	CASSSDQETQYF	TGTGCCAGCAGCTCTGACCAAGAGACCCAGTACTTC
TRBV4-2	.	.	TRBJ1-2	CASSQADTNYGYTF	TGTGCCAGCAGCCAAGCGGACACCAACTATGGCTACACCTTC
TRBV6-2/TRBV6-3	.	.	TRBJ1-5	CASSYSINRDEPQHF	TGTGCCAGCAGTTACTCGATTAACAGGGATGAGCCCCAGCATTTT
TRBV18	.	.	TRBJ1-1	CASSPLQGEAFF	TGTGCCAGCTCACCACTCCAGGGCGAAGCTTTCTTT
TRBV7-2	.	.	TRBJ2-7	CASSLAGPFVKQYF	TGTGCCAGCAGCTTGGCGGGACCCTTTGTGAAGCAGTACTTC
TRBV15	once	TRBD2	TRBJ2-3	CATSGQTSGSTDTQYF	TGTGCCACCAGCGGGCAAACTAGCGGGAGCACAGATACGCAGTATTTT
TRBV12-3/TRBV12-4	.	.	TRBJ1-4	CASRDGLGEKLFF	TGTGCCAGCAGGGACGGACTGGGGGAAAAACTGTTTTTT
TRBV7-6	.	TRBD1	TRBJ1-1	CASSLLSQGASEAFF	TGTGCCAGCAGCTTACTTAGCCAGGGGGCTTCTGAAGCTTTCTTT
TRBV10-2	.	TRBD1	TRBJ2-7	CASSASRGQGEQYF	TGCGCCAGCAGTGCTAGCAGGGGGCAGGGAGAGCAGTACTTC
TRBV19	.	.	TRBJ1-2	CASSLGRASYGYTF	TGTGCCAGTAGTCTCGGGAGGGCCAGCTATGGCTACACCTTC
TRBV6-5	.	.	TRBJ1-5	CASSPVRVATQHF	TGTGCCAGCAGCCCAGTAAGAGTAGCGACCCAGCATTTT
TRBV20-1	.	.	TRBJ2-7	CSASIRRLDEQYF	TGCAGTGCTAGTATTCGGCGGCTTGACGAGCAGTACTTC
TRBV7-8	.	.	TRBJ2-7	CASSLNPRERQYF	TGTGCCAGCAGCCTAAACCCCCGGGAACGGCAGTACTTC
TRBV11-3	once	.	TRBJ2-3	CASSLGASTDTQYF	TGTGCCAGCAGCTTAGGGGCCAGCACAGATACGCAGTATTTT
TRBV7-6	.	TRBD1	TRBJ1-2	CASSFGQGAYYGYTF	TGTGCCAGCAGCTTCGGGCAGGGGGCGTACTATGGCTACACCTTC
TRBV30	.	TRBD1	TRBJ1-6	CAWKYPGTENSPLHF	TGTGCCTGGAAATACCCCGGGACAGAAAATTCACCCCTCCACTTT
TRBV15	.	.	TRBJ1-1	CATSKRTNTEAFF	TGTGCCACCAGCAAACGGACTAACACTGAAGCTTTCTTT
TRBV5-6	.	TRBD2	TRBJ2-7	CASSKTWTSGIHEQYF	TGTGCCAGCAGCAAGACTTGGACTAGCGGGATCCACGAGCAGTACTTC
TRBV6-5	.	.	TRBJ2-5	CASGVSETQYF	TGTGCCTCCGGGGTATCAGAGACCCAGTACTTC
TRBV3-1/TRBV3-2	.	TRBD2	TRBJ2-7	CASSQDPGSLAGVQYF	TGTGCCAGCAGCCAAGACCCGGGCAGTCTAGCGGGGGTTCAGTACTTC
TRBV5-4	.	.	TRBJ2-1	CASSLTNIEGNEQFF	TGTGCCAGCAGCTTGACCAATATTGAGGGCAATGAGCAGTTCTTC
TRBV5-1	.	TRBD1	TRBJ1-3	CASSTTGQPGNTIYF	TGCGCCAGCAGCACTACGGGACAGCCTGGAAACACCATATATTTT
TRBV5-4	.	.	TRBJ1-4	CASSPGPGSTNEKLFF	TGTGCCAGCAGCCCCGGCCCGGGATCTACTAATGAAAAACTGTTTTTT
TRBV2	once	TRBD1	TRBJ1-2	CASSRTGSYGYTF	TGTGCCAGCAGTCGGACAGGGAGCTATGGCTACACCTTC
TRBV13	.	.	TRBJ2-7	CASSSLGAEIAYEQYF	TGTGCCAGCAGCTCCCTAGGCGCGGAGATTGCCTACGAGCAGTACTTC
TRBV19	.	TRBD2	TRBJ2-3	CASRAWGGTPDTQYF	TGTGCCAGTAGGGCCTGGGGGGGAACTCCAGATACGCAGTATTTT
TRBV27	.	TRBD1	TRBJ1-2	CASSWTGEYGYTF	TGTGCCAGCAGCTGGACAGGGGAGTATGGCTACACCTTC
TRBV5-8	.	TRBD1	TRBJ1-1	CASSLGTVMNTEAFF	TGTGCCAGCAGCCTTGGGACAGTAATGAACACTGAAGCTTTCTTT
TRBV6-5	.	TRBD1	TRBJ1-2	CASQTGGDGYTF	TGTGCCAGCCAGACAGGGGGGGATGGCTACACCTTC
TRBV2	.	.	TRBJ1-1	CASSAGAMNTEAFF	TGTGCCAGCAGTGCAGGTGCCATGAACACTGAAGCTTTCTTT
TRBV9	few	TRBD1	TRBJ2-2	CASSVGKGGPNTGELFF	TGTGCCAGCAGCGTAGGAAAAGGGGGCCCTAACACCGGGGAGCTGTTTTTT
TRBV5-1	.	.	TRBJ1-2	CASSLWTAAEGYTF	TGCGCCAGCAGCTTGTGGACAGCGGCTGAGGGCTACACCTTC
TRBV11-1	.	.	TRBJ2-1	CASSLGQDNEQFF	TGTGCCAGCAGCTTAGGGCAGGACAATGAGCAGTTCTTC